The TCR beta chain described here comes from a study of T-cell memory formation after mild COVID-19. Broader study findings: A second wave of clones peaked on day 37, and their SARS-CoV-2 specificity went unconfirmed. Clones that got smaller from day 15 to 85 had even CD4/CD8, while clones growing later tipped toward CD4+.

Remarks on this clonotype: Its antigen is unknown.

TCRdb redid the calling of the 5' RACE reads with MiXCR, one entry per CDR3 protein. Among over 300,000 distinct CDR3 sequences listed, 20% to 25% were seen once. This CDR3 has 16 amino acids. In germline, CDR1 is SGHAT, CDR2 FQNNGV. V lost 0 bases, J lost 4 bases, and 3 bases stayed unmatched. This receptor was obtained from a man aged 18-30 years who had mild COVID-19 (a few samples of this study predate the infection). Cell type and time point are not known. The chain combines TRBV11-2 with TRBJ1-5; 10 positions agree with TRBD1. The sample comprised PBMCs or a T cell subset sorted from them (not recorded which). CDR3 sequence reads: CASSLEWTGGNQPQHF. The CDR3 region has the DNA TGTGCCAGCAGCTTAGAGTGGACAGGGGGAAATCAGCCCCAGCATTTT. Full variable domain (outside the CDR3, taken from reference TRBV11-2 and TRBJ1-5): EAGVAQSPRYKIIEKRQSVAFWCNPISGHATLYWYQQILGQGPKLLIQFQNNGVVDDSQLPKDRFSAERLKGVDSTLKIQPAKLEDSAVYLCASSLEWTGGNQPQHFGDGTRLSIL.